The TCR beta chain under discussion was sequenced for a study of stem cell transplantation in POMP-related autoinflammatory disease. For the study at large: Neutrophil and platelet engraftment from the graft donor was 100% through one year after transplant.

Sequencing was performed with immunoSEQ multiplex PCR; in TCRdb, only in-frame clones are kept and a portion is missing. The table lists tens of thousands of clones, approximately 90% of them singletons. The sample in question was CD4+ T cells from PBMCs, obtained after stem cell transplantation. This clonotype originated in a human patient with POMP-related autoinflammation and immune dysregulation (PRAID). Some T cells may be the graft donor's.

The CDR3 nucleotides read TGTGCCAGCAGTATTCTTGGGGGGCCGAGCACAGATACGCAGTATTTT. Translation gives CASSILGGPSTDTQYF. The V and J genes are TRBV27 and TRBJ2-3; the D call may be TRBD1 or TRBD2 (6 bases each). The V end lost 5 bases, the J end lost 0 bases, and 15 bases lay between the germline ends. The CDR3 has 16 residues. Germline V gene sequence: CDR1 MNHEY, CDR2 SMNVEV (reference sequence).